These 30 T cell receptor beta chains were all obtained from the same sample, sequenced in a study of shared clonotypes between healthy human individuals. Sequencing used immunoSEQ multiplex PCR; TCRdb keeps in-frame clones, though not all of them. The sample lists a few million clones; approximately 93% were seen once. Sequencing was done on a sample of naive CD4+ T cells from PBMCs. Stated subset: CD45RA+ positively selected. These receptor sequences come from a man between 18 and 35 years old in good health. Some clones in this sample may be carry-over from other donors' samples.

This clone came up once. The same CDR3 is also encoded by other DNA sequences in this sample. The chain is built from TRBV27 and TRBJ2-3, with a possible D match to TRBD1 (5 bases). The CDR3 is 14 amino acids. The germline CDR1 and CDR2 sequences are MNHEY and SMNVEV (reference sequence). Between the trimmed V and J ends, which lost 5 bases and 1 base, there was a span of 10 bases. The chain's CDR3 is CASSLRVRTDTQYF. The CDR3 DNA reads as TGTGCCAGCAGTCTCAGGGTTCGCACAGATACGCAGTATTTT.

The chain employs TRBV5-1 and TRBJ1-3; D unclear. V shed 0 bases and J shed 3 bases, with 7 bases lying between them. Germline V gene data show CDR1 as SGHRS and CDR2 as YFSETQ. The CDR3 has 14 residues. The DNA of the CDR3 is TGCGCCAGCAGCTTGGGGAGTGGTGGAAACACCATATATTTT. Translating gives CASSLGSGGNTIYF.

This chain links TRBV6-5 with TRBJ2-5; 7 bases line up with TRBD1. The CDR3 covers 15 residues. Germline V lookup: CDR1 MNHEY, CDR2 SVGAGI. Germline trimming cut 5 bases from V and 1 base from J; bases unmatched to any gene: 7. As DNA, the CDR3 is TGTGCCAGCAGTCGGGACAGCTACGTCCAAGAGACCCAGTACTTC. Translation: CASSRDSYVQETQYF.

This clone is a singleton in its sample. The rearrangement joins TRBV19 to TRBJ1-2, with a weak D call TRBD1 (5 bases). Trimming left V 4 bases short and J 2 bases short, with 14 bases between. Germline values: CDR1 LNHDA, CDR2 SQIVND (reference sequence). The length of the CDR3 is 15 residues. The CDR3 DNA follows: TGTGCCAGTAGTACCACGGGGGGAAACAACTATGGCTACACCTTC. Protein sequence: CASSTTGGNNYGYTF.

In DNA form, the CDR3 reads TGTGCCAGCAGCCAAGATGCAGGCGGAGACTACGAGCAGTACTTC. It yields the protein CASSQDAGGDYEQYF. The chain joins TRBV4-2 to TRBJ2-7; D is unresolved. V lost 0 bases and J lost 3, with 12 bases in between. The germline CDR1 and CDR2 sequences are LGHNA and YNFKEQ. This CDR3 spans 15 amino acids.

Details on this clone: The sample contains more than one DNA sequence encoding this CDR3. CDR3 in amino acids: CASSYSGRNYGYTF. As DNA, the CDR3 is TGTGCCAGCAGTTACTCGGGCAGAAACTATGGCTACACCTTC. The chain couples TRBV6-5 to TRBJ1-2; D is unclear. Germline V lookup: CDR1 MNHEY, CDR2 SVGAGI. This CDR3 region has 14 residues. V was clipped by 0 bases and J by 2 bases, with 7 bases between them.

The CDR3 DNA sequence: TGTGCCAGCAGCCCCCGGGGACTAGCGGGACGAACCTCCTTCTACAATGAGCAGTTCTTC. As protein: CASSPRGLAGRTSFYNEQFF. The chain has TRBV14 and TRBJ2-1; 13 nucleotides agree with TRBD2. The CDR3 contains 20 residues. Per the germline V gene, CDR1 is SGHDN and CDR2 is FVKESK. Unmatched junction bases numbered 15, after V lost 4 bases and J lost 3 bases.

The chain employs TRBV30 and TRBJ2-1; D possibly corresponds to TRBD2 (7 bases). Germline CDR1 is GTSNPN and CDR2 is SVGIG (reference sequence). This CDR3 is built from 20 residues. The germline V and J ends were trimmed by 0 bases and 10 bases, with 34 bases remaining between them. CDR3 loop: CAWSVWRGDVTSQAYWEQFF. The CDR3 nucleotides are TGTGCCTGGAGTGTATGGAGGGGGGACGTGACTAGCCAGGCCTACTGGGAGCAGTTCTTC.

The chain combines TRBV2 with TRBJ2-2, with D perhaps given as TRBD1 or TRBD2 (5 bases each). This CDR3 has 18 residues. Germline V gene sequence: CDR1 SNHLY, CDR2 FYNNEI. The V end was cut by 4 bases, the J end by 6 bases, with 24 bases between. The CDR3 sequence: CASSASRGRSTGAGELFF. Written as DNA, the CDR3 is TGTGCCAGCAGTGCGAGCCGGGGCCGCAGTACCGGCGCCGGGGAGCTGTTTTTT.

Turning to this clone: Other DNA sequences in this specimen translate into the identical CDR3. CDR3 loop: CASSSGTNTGELFF. DNA of the CDR3: TGTGCCAGCAGCTCAGGGACCAACACCGGGGAGCTGTTTTTT. The chain uses TRBV7-3 and TRBJ2-2; D is possibly TRBD1 or TRBD2 (5 bases each). Trimming pared 4 bases from V and 2 bases from J, leaving 8 bases between. The CDR3 contains 14 residues. Germline V CDR1 and CDR2: SGHTA, FQGTGA.

V usage is TRBV5-6 and J usage is TRBJ1-1, with a tentative D call TRBD1 (6 bases). V was trimmed by 4 bases and J by 1 base, leaving 14 bases between them. The CDR3 is made up of 15 amino acids. Germline CDR1 SGHDT, CDR2 YYEEEE. The CDR3, as DNA: TGTGCCAGCAGCCGGGGTTACAGGGAGAACACTGAAGCTTTCTTT. Encoded protein: CASSRGYRENTEAFF.

This chain connects TRBV30 to TRBJ1-1; D uncertain. The V gene's germline CDR1 is GTSNPN and CDR2 SVGIG (reference sequence). V was cut by 4 bases and J by 2 bases, with 14 bases left in between. The CDR3 runs 14 residues. The CDR3 DNA reads as TGTGCCTGGACCCGAATCGTCATAAACACTGAAGCTTTCTTT. Protein product: CAWTRIVINTEAFF.

To note about this clone: The sample holds other DNA sequences that translate to the same CDR3. This sequence joins TRBV29-1 and TRBJ2-3; D might be TRBD1 or TRBD2, each matching 5 bases. The CDR3 covers 13 residues. Germline V CDR1 and CDR2: SQVTM, ANQGSEA. The V end was cut by 4 bases, the J end by 3 bases, with 11 bases between. In DNA, the CDR3 is TGCAGCGTTGGAGGGGTAGTGACAGATACGCAGTATTTT. The encoded protein is CSVGGVVTDTQYF.

On this clone: The same CDR3 is also encoded by other DNA sequences in this sample. This chain joins TRBV9 and TRBJ1-3, with 12 positions matching TRBD1. This CDR3 is 16 amino acids long. Germline values: CDR1 SGDLS, CDR2 YYNGEE. Trimming took 0 bases from V and 2 from J; bases not matched to a gene: 0. The CDR3, as DNA: TGTGCCAGCAGCGTAGGGGACAGGGGGCCTGGAAACACCATATATTTT. Translation: CASSVGDRGPGNTIYF.

The CDR3 nucleotides are TGTGCCAGCAGCTTGGCGACTAGCGGGAGTGGGCACGAGCAGTACTTC. Its translation is CASSLATSGSGHEQYF. The chain carries TRBV5-4 and TRBJ2-7, with TRBD2 matching 12 bases. J lost 5 bases, V lost 0 bases, and 6 bases had no gene match. The CDR3 has 16 amino acids. The germline V gene has CDR1 SGHNT and CDR2 YYREEE (reference sequence).

V usage is TRBV10-3 and J usage is TRBJ1-1; D perhaps matches TRBD1 (6 bases). The CDR3 spans 14 residues. Trimming stripped 3 bases from V and 4 bases from J, with 12 bases between. Germline assignment: CDR1 ENHRY and CDR2 SYGVKD. The CDR3 sequence: CAISDRAGVTEAFF. The CDR3, as DNA: TGTGCCATCAGTGATAGGGCAGGGGTCACTGAAGCTTTCTTT.

CDR3 sequence reads: CASSETEARDTQYF. CDR3 coding DNA: TGTGCCAGCAGTGAAACGGAGGCAAGGGATACGCAGTATTTT. The chain is built from TRBV25-1 and TRBJ2-3; D might be TRBD2 (5 bases). Germline CDR1 reads MGHDK; CDR2 reads SYGVNS. The CDR3 consists of 14 residues. The V gene lost 2 bases and the J gene lost 6 bases, with 12 bases spanning the gap.

The V call is TRBV14, the J call TRBJ2-7; D remains ambiguous. The CDR3 contains 16 residues. V lost 0 bases to trimming and J lost 2 bases, with 14 bases between them. Per germline, CDR1 SGHDN and CDR2 FVKESK. The CDR3 loop is CASSQDAVPGPYEQYF. Here the CDR3 DNA reads TGTGCCAGCAGCCAAGATGCGGTCCCTGGGCCCTACGAGCAGTACTTC.

The chain carries TRBV19 and TRBJ2-3; the D is unclear. Germline CDR1 LNHDA, CDR2 SQIVND (reference sequence). Trimming took off 0 bases at V and 6 bases at J, with 10 bases between the two ends. The CDR3 sequence is 14 residues long. CDR3 in DNA: TGTGCCAGTAGTATAGAGGCCGGGTTCGATACGCAGTATTTT. Translated, it gives CASSIEAGFDTQYF.

As concerns this clone: The sample carries other DNA sequences with the same CDR3. The chain carries TRBV20-1 and TRBJ2-7; D is possibly TRBD1 or TRBD2 (5 bases each). Germline V gene lookup returns CDR1 DFQATT and CDR2 SNEGSKA (reference sequence). Trimming took off 6 bases at V and 7 bases at J, with 13 bases between the two ends. The CDR3 extends over 11 amino acids. The CDR3 coding sequence is TGCAGTGCCCGGGACCGGCTAGAGCAGTACTTC. This sequence encodes CSARDRLEQYF.

The CDR3 loop reads CASSLAGGIDTQYF. DNA for the CDR3: TGTGCCAGCAGTTTAGCGGGAGGGATAGATACGCAGTATTTT. This rearrangement joins TRBV28 to TRBJ2-3; 9 bases agree with TRBD2. Looked up from germline, CDR1 is MDHEN and CDR2 is SYDVKM. CDR3 length: 14 amino acids. V gave up 2 bases and J gave up 5 bases; unmatched junction bases: 2.

This clone appeared a single time. The chain uses TRBV5-4 and TRBJ2-7; 10 positions match TRBD1. The CDR3 consists of 14 residues. The trim removed 4 bases at V and 6 bases at J, leaving 7 bases unmatched. Germline values: CDR1 SGHNT, CDR2 YYREEE (reference sequence). CDR3: CASSRGQGTSEQYF. As DNA, the CDR3 is TGTGCCAGCAGCAGGGGACAGGGGACTTCCGAGCAGTACTTC.

The chain uses TRBV5-6 and TRBJ2-2; unclear D gene. Trimming removed 4 bases at V and 6 bases at J, with 16 bases between. Germline V gene lookup returns CDR1 SGHDT and CDR2 YYEEEE. The CDR3 has 15 residues. CDR3 in amino acids: CASSPGPLDPGELFF. The DNA for the CDR3 is TGTGCCAGCAGCCCGGGTCCCCTAGATCCCGGGGAGCTGTTTTTT.

The chain couples TRBV27 to TRBJ1-1, with 11 bases matching TRBD1. Germline CDR1 is MNHEY and CDR2 is SMNVEV (reference sequence). The CDR3 runs to 14 residues. Trimming at V came to 1 base and at J to 6 bases, leaving 1 base not matched to a gene. The CDR3 reads CASSLLGQGAEAFF. The CDR3 DNA reads as TGTGCCAGCAGTTTATTGGGACAGGGGGCTGAAGCTTTCTTT.

The chain combines TRBV7-2 with TRBJ2-5; D uncertain. Per the germline V gene, CDR1 is SGHTA and CDR2 is FQGNSA. Trimming cost V 5 bases and J 3 bases, with 13 bases left between them. This CDR3 is 14 amino acids long. CDR3 loop: CASSPSWTKETQYF. Here the CDR3 DNA reads TGTGCCAGCAGCCCTTCCTGGACCAAAGAGACCCAGTACTTC.

The chain joins TRBV4-2 to TRBJ1-4; the D gene is possibly TRBD1 (5 bases). Trimming pared 0 bases from V and 13 bases from J, leaving 9 bases between. The germline gives CDR1 LGHNA, CDR2 YNFKEQ. CDR3 length: 12 amino acids. For the CDR3, the DNA is TGTGCCAGCAGCCAAGAGTATGGGACACTGTTTTTT. It yields the protein CASSQEYGTLFF.

The rearrangement links TRBV28 to TRBJ1-1; D unresolved. This CDR3 comprises 14 residues. V lost 6 bases and J lost 0, with 11 bases in between. Germline V gene sequence: CDR1 MDHEN, CDR2 SYDVKM. The CDR3 nucleotides read TGTGCCAGCAGCCCGCCGGGGATGAACACTGAAGCTTTCTTT. Translating gives CASSPPGMNTEAFF. The full variable domain, its missing parts supplied by reference TRBV28 and TRBJ1-1, is DVKVTQSSRYLVKRTGEKVFLECVQDMDHENMFWYRQDPGLGLRLIYFSYDVKMKEKGDIPEGYSVSREKKERFSLILESASTNQTSMYLCASSPPGMNTEAFFGQGTRLTVV.

The chain joins TRBV11-2 to TRBJ2-6; 8 bases agree with TRBD1. The CDR3 runs to 17 residues. V lost 5 bases, J lost 2 bases, and 8 bases stayed unmatched. Germline CDR1 reads SGHAT; CDR2 reads FQNNGV. The CDR3 loop is CASSPGQGLAGANVLTF. The CDR3 nucleotides read TGTGCCAGCAGCCCCGGACAGGGCCTCGCTGGGGCCAACGTCCTGACTTTC.

The chain uses TRBV11-1 and TRBJ2-1, with a weak D call TRBD1 (5 bases). The germline gives CDR1 SGHAT, CDR2 FQDESV (reference sequence). The CDR3 is 12 residues long. V lost 7 bases and J lost 10, with 14 bases in between. The chain's CDR3 is CASTQGAGEQFF. The CDR3 nucleotides read TGTGCCAGCACGCAAGGGGCAGGGGAGCAGTTCTTC.

The chain carries TRBV5-8 and TRBJ2-5, with TRBD1 matching 9 bases. The V segment lost 5 bases and the J segment 5 bases; nucleotides outside the gene matches: 19. Germline CDR1 SGHTS, CDR2 YDEGEE. This CDR3 is built from 18 residues. CDR3 in amino acids: CASRPAGDRVWGRETQYF. The CDR3 region has the DNA TGTGCCAGCAGGCCGGCGGGGGACAGGGTATGGGGAAGGGAGACCCAGTACTTC.